This record concerns one T cell receptor beta chain sequence. This sample was taken from a study of T cells expressing NK-cell markers. Turning to the study itself: The authors derived TCR beta repertoires from sorted CD3+CD56+NKG2C+, CD3+CD56+NKG2C- and CD3+CD56-NKG2C+ T cells. The sequencing cohort of eight donors included seven HCMV-seropositive individuals and one seronegative individual.

TCRdb reprocessed the 5' RACE reads; each CDR3 protein has one entry and no DNA is given. The sample includes 400,000 to 550,000 distinct CDR3 sequences. The TCR was taken from a woman between 18 and 69 years old in good health. The source material was blood T cells: a sorted CD56 or NKG2C T cell subset, CD4+ or CD8+ T cells, or bulk PBMC T cells (not recorded which).

The CDR3 is CASSLGDAPPLYF. The chain combines TRBV7-2 with TRBJ2-5; TCRdb's D gene call, TRBD1, goes unchecked for lack of DNA. CDR1 is SGHTA and CDR2 is FQGNSA in the germline V gene. CDR3 size: 13 residues.